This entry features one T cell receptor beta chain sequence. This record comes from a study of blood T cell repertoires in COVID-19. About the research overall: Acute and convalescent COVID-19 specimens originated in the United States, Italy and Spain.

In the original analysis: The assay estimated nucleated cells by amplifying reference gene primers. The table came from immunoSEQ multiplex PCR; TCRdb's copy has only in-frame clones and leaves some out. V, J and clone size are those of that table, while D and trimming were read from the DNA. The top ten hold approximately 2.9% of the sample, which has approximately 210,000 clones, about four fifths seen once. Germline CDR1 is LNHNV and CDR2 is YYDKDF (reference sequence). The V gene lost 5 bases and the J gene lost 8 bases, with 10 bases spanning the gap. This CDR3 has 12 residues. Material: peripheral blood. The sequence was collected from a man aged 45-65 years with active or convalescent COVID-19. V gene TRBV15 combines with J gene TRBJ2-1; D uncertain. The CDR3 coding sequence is TGTGCCACCAGCGCTCAATCAGATGAGCAGTTCTTC. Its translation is CATSAQSDEQFF.